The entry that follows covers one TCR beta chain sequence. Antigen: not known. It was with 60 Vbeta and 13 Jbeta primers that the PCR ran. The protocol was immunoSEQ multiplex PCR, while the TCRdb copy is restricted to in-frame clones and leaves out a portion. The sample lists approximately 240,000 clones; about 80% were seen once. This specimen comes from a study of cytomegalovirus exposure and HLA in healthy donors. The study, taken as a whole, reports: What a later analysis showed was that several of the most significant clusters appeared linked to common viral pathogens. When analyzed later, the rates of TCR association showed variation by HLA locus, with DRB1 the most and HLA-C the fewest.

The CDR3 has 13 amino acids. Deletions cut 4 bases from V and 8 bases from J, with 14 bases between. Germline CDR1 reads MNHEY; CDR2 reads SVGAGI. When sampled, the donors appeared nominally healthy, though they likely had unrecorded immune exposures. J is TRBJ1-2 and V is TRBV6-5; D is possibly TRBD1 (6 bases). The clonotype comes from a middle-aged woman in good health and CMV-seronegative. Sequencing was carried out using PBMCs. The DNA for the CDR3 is TGTGCCAGCAGTTCCGGAGGGGGGGTGGGCTACACCTTC. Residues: CASSSGGGVGYTF.